These 29 T cell receptor beta chains came from one sample sequenced in a study of beta chain features in type 1 diabetes. Notes on the study in general: The study found moderately but significantly shorter TCRB CDR3s in all four CD4+ subsets of Type 1 diabetes patients.

Their antigens are not known. TCRB transcripts that were expressed got sequenced, as all of the isolated RNA had been reverse transcribed. The method was immunoSEQ multiplex PCR; TCRdb's version includes in-frame clones alone and lacks a portion of them. This table has some 660,000 clones, roughly an eighth appearing once. Sequencing was performed on naive CD4+ T cells from blood. Source of these receptors: a man younger than 30 with type 1 diabetes.

The chain links TRBV7-4 to TRBJ2-5; TRBD1 might be the D (6 bases). Germline V CDR1 and CDR2: SGHVT, SQSDAQ. The ends were cut back, 5 bases at V and 1 base at J, with 29 bases in the middle. The CDR3 runs 20 residues. The CDR3 DNA follows: TGTGCCAGCAGCGTCAGAACAGGGTGGTATTACCAAAGGACCCAAGAGACCCAGTACTTC. Encoded protein: CASSVRTGWYYQRTQETQYF.

The table lists this clone with a few counts. This chain connects TRBV6-4 to TRBJ2-4; the D gene is possibly TRBD1 (5 bases). The CDR3 is made up of 15 amino acids. CDR1 and CDR2 from the germline V gene are MRHNA and SNTAGT. Trimming cost V 5 bases and J 1 base, with 12 bases left between them. In nucleotides, the CDR3 is TGTGCCAGCAGTTCAGGGTCCTGGGCCAAAAACATTCAGTACTTC. Protein product: CASSSGSWAKNIQYF.

This clone occurred a few times. The chain uses TRBV6-5 and TRBJ2-1; 10 bases fit TRBD2. Trimming at V came to 4 bases and at J to 3 bases, leaving 6 bases not matched to a gene. Germline V gene data show CDR1 as MNHEY and CDR2 as SVGAGI. The CDR3 runs to 16 residues. The CDR3 nucleotides read TGTGCCAGCAGTTTCCAGCGGACTAGCGGCTACAATGAGCAGTTCTTC. Translated, it gives CASSFQRTSGYNEQFF.

This clone has more than one count but fewer than ten. The genes are TRBV7-2 and TRBJ2-1; 11 nucleotides agree with TRBD1. V lost 4 bases, J lost 7 bases, and 3 bases stayed unmatched. CDR3 length: 14 amino acids. Germline assignment: CDR1 SGHTA and CDR2 FQGNSA. CDR3 DNA sequence: TGTGCCAGCAGCTCCGGGACAGGGGGGAATGAGCAGTTCTTC. It encodes CASSSGTGGNEQFF.

The chain recombines TRBV4-2 with TRBJ2-7; no clear D. V lost 1 base to trimming and J lost 3 bases, with 10 bases between them. This CDR3 has 14 amino acids. The germline V gene has CDR1 LGHNA and CDR2 YNFKEQ. The CDR3 region is CASSQGLSRYEQYF. The DNA of the CDR3 is TGTGCCAGCAGCCAAGGGCTTTCCCGCTACGAGCAGTACTTC.

V usage is TRBV7-2 and J usage is TRBJ1-6; the D is unclear. CDR1 and CDR2 from the germline V gene are SGHTA and FQGNSA. With 5 bases removed from V and 6 bases from J, the gap between germline ends came to 8 bases. CDR3 size: 13 residues. The CDR3 coding sequence is TGTGCCAGCAGCCTTCGGACTAATTCACCCCTCCACTTT. Its translation: CASSLRTNSPLHF.

The chain employs TRBV7-9 and TRBJ1-2; D unresolved. The germline V and J ends were trimmed by 3 bases and 0 bases, with 8 bases remaining between them. This CDR3 has 14 residues. Germline CDR1 is SEHNR and CDR2 is FQNEAQ (reference sequence). The CDR3 DNA reads TGTGCCAGCAGCTTCGGACGGGCTAACTATGGCTACACCTTC. Translation: CASSFGRANYGYTF.

This clone was counted only a few times. J is TRBJ1-1 and V is TRBV9; D remains unclear. CDR1 is SGDLS, CDR2 YYNGEE, per germline. The ends were cut back, 0 bases at V and 0 bases at J, with 9 bases in the middle. CDR3 length equals 15 residues. For the CDR3, the DNA is TGTGCCAGCAGCGTAGAAGGGTGGATGAACACTGAAGCTTTCTTT. The encoded protein is CASSVEGWMNTEAFF.

Only a few counts were recorded for this clone. The CDR3 loop reads CAWSVPLGQGSYGYTF. The CDR3 DNA reads TGTGCCTGGAGTGTACCACTTGGCCAGGGGAGCTATGGCTACACCTTC. The rearrangement uses TRBV30 and TRBJ1-2; possible D gene TRBD1, 6 bases. Germline V CDR1 and CDR2: GTSNPN, SVGIG (reference sequence). V lost 0 bases and J lost 4, with 18 bases in between. CDR3 length: 16 amino acids.

This clone was observed at least ten times. The chain combines TRBV7-9 with TRBJ1-4; D is unresolved. This CDR3 comprises 12 residues. Germline-derived CDR1 and CDR2 are SEHNR and FQNEAQ (reference sequence). Trimming stripped 5 bases from V and 5 bases from J, with 6 bases between. CDR3 region: CASSATNEKLFF. The DNA of the CDR3 is TGTGCCAGCAGCGCTACGAATGAAAAACTGTTTTTT.

The chain joins TRBV9 to TRBJ1-1, with D possibly TRBD1 on 5 matching bases. The CDR3 totals 14 residues. Trimming removed 4 bases at V and 5 bases at J, with 15 bases between. Germline V CDR1 and CDR2: SGDLS, YYNGEE. This CDR3 reads CASSFRAQGTEAFF. The DNA for the CDR3 is TGTGCCAGCAGCTTCCGGGCCCAGGGAACTGAAGCTTTCTTT.

This clone has only a few counts. This chain connects TRBV25-1 to TRBJ1-2; D is possibly TRBD1 (6 bases). CDR1 MGHDK and CDR2 SYGVNS come from the germline V gene. V lost 2 bases and J 3 bases, leaving 7 bases between the germline ends. The CDR3 extends over 13 amino acids. CDR3 nucleotide sequence: TGTGCCAGCAGTGAACAGGGGTACTATGGCTACACCTTC. Amino acid sequence: CASSEQGYYGYTF.

V and J are TRBV30 and TRBJ1-2; perhaps TRBD1 as D (5 bases). Between the trimmed V and J ends, which lost 8 bases and 7 bases, there was a span of 14 bases. CDR3 length: 11 residues. Germline V lookup: CDR1 GTSNPN, CDR2 SVGIG (reference sequence). This CDR3 reads CAHNRIGGYTF. CDR3 DNA sequence: TGTGCCCACAACAGGATAGGTGGCTACACCTTC.

This clone was seen more than once but under ten times. The chain couples TRBV2 to TRBJ2-3; D gene ambiguous. V was shortened by 2 bases and J by 3 bases, with 9 bases between the two germline ends. The germline CDR1 and CDR2 sequences are SNHLY and FYNNEI. The CDR3 totals 14 residues. Here the CDR3 DNA reads TGTGCCAGCAGTGAAATGGGTGGAACAGATACGCAGTATTTT. Translation gives CASSEMGGTDTQYF.

This chain links TRBV6-5 with TRBJ2-1, with TRBD1 matching 8 bases. Germline V gives CDR1 MNHEY, CDR2 SVGAGI. The CDR3 runs 14 residues. V lost 7 bases to trimming and J lost 7 bases; unmatched junction nucleotides: 9. The CDR3 spells CASTRDRWGNEQFF. CDR3 bases: TGTGCCAGCACAAGGGACAGGTGGGGAAATGAGCAGTTCTTC.

This clone has just a few counts. The chain employs TRBV7-2 and TRBJ2-7, with 7 bases that match TRBD1. The CDR3 consists of 15 residues. V lost 5 bases to trimming and J lost 5 bases; unmatched junction nucleotides: 12. Germline CDR1 reads SGHTA; CDR2 reads FQGNSA. In DNA, the CDR3 is TGTGCCAGCAGCACCAACGCCGGGACAGATGACGAGCAGTACTTC. Protein: CASSTNAGTDDEQYF.

The chain combines TRBV7-9 with TRBJ1-5; D remains ambiguous. Germline V gene sequence: CDR1 SEHNR, CDR2 FQNEAQ (reference sequence). The CDR3 is 14 residues long. Trimming removed 2 bases at V and 0 bases at J, with 5 bases between. CDR3 sequence reads: CASSLMSSNQPQHF. In DNA, the CDR3 is TGTGCCAGCAGCTTAATGAGTAGCAATCAGCCCCAGCATTTT.

This clone showed up just a few times. The gene calls are TRBV5-6 and TRBJ1-1; D not resolved. Looked up from germline, CDR1 is SGHDT and CDR2 is YYEEEE. V shed 0 bases and J shed 2 bases, with 8 bases lying between them. This CDR3 comprises 14 residues. The CDR3 protein is CASSLGHSNTEAFF. Written as DNA, the CDR3 is TGTGCCAGCAGCTTGGGGCACTCAAACACTGAAGCTTTCTTT. The full variable domain, rest sourced from reference TRBV5-6 and TRBJ1-1, is DAGVTQSPTHLIKTRGQQVTLRCSPKSGHDTVSWYQQALGQGPQFIFQYYEEEERQRGNFPDRFSGHQFPNYSSELNVNALLLGDSALYLCASSLGHSNTEAFFGQGTRLTVV.

A few counts support this clone. The genes are TRBV28 and TRBJ2-7; D is ambiguous. V was shortened by 6 bases and J by 7 bases, with 10 bases between the two germline ends. The V gene's germline CDR1 is MDHEN and CDR2 SYDVKM. This CDR3 is 11 amino acids long. The CDR3 loop is CASSPRREQYF. For the CDR3, the DNA is TGTGCCAGCAGCCCCCGCAGGGAGCAGTACTTC.

V usage is TRBV12-2 and J usage is TRBJ2-1; the table's D call of TRBD2 was not tested on the DNA. TRBV12-2 is designated a pseudogene. CDR3 length: 14 amino acids. CDR3 loop: CASRTSYPRYEQFF. In DNA form, the CDR3 reads TGTGCAAGTCGCACTAGTTACCCTCGGTATGAGCAGTTCTTC.

The V gene is TRBV7-2, the J gene TRBJ1-5; a weak D match, TRBD1 (5 bases). CDR3 length equals 18 residues. Looked up from germline, CDR1 is SGHTA and CDR2 is FQGNSA. Trimming pared 2 bases from V and 2 bases from J, leaving 19 bases between. The CDR3 spells CASSLNPSSPGGNQPQHF. In DNA form, the CDR3 reads TGTGCCAGCAGCTTAAATCCCTCCAGTCCGGGGGGCAATCAGCCCCAGCATTTT.

The table lists this clone with a count of one. This sequence joins TRBV9 and TRBJ1-5; D perhaps matches TRBD1 (5 bases). Germline V gives CDR1 SGDLS, CDR2 YYNGEE. This CDR3 contains 16 residues. Trimming removed 4 bases from V and 6 bases from J, with 20 bases in between. The CDR3 DNA follows: TGTGCCAGCAGCCCCCGGGGAGGGGAGGTCGGTCAGCCCCAGCATTTT. This gives the protein CASSPRGGEVGQPQHF.

V gene TRBV19 combines with J gene TRBJ1-5; D gene ambiguous. This CDR3 is built from 15 residues. Germline-derived CDR1 and CDR2 are LNHDA and SQIVND (reference sequence). Trimming pared 3 bases from V and 2 bases from J, leaving 11 bases between. The CDR3 is CASSIARDGNQPQHF. The DNA for the CDR3 is TGTGCCAGTAGTATCGCGAGGGATGGCAATCAGCCCCAGCATTTT.

The CDR3 DNA reads TGTGCCAGCAGCTTAGATAGGTCGACTGGGGCCAACGTCCTGACTTTC. It encodes CASSLDRSTGANVLTF. The chain employs TRBV7-9 and TRBJ2-6; D is uncertain. Germline V CDR1 and CDR2: SEHNR, FQNEAQ (reference sequence). V lost 1 base and J 2 bases, leaving 9 bases between the germline ends. The CDR3 has 16 residues. Full variable domain (outside the CDR3, taken from reference TRBV7-9 and TRBJ2-6): DTGVSQNPRHKITKRGQNVTFRCDPISEHNRLYWYRQTLGQGPEFLTYFQNEAQLEKSRLLSDRFSAERPKGSFSTLEIQRTEQGDSAMYLCASSLDRSTGANVLTFGAGSRLTVL.

As for this clone: Its ends do not fully match the called genes, so a read error is possible. The chain is built from TRBV7-7 and TRBJ2-5, with D uncertain. This CDR3 has 13 residues. Germline loops: CDR1 SSHAT, CDR2 FNYEAQ (reference sequence). The CDR3: CASTPGSGETQYF. For the CDR3, the DNA is TGTGCTAGCACCCCCGGTTCGGGTGAGACCCAGTACTTC.

V usage is TRBV18 and J usage is TRBJ2-7; the match to TRBD1 covers 9 bases. The length of the CDR3 is 15 residues. CDR1 KGHSH and CDR2 LQKENI come from the germline V gene. V was clipped by 4 bases and J by 3 bases; unmatched bases: 7. CDR3 region: CASSRQGDRDYEQYF. The CDR3 bases are TGTGCCAGCTCACGGCAGGGGGACAGGGACTACGAGCAGTACTTC.

The rearrangement links TRBV5-1 to TRBJ1-2, with TRBD1 as a possible D gene (5 bases). Germline CDR1 reads SGHRS; CDR2 reads YFSETQ. The ends were cut back, 0 bases at V and 0 bases at J, with 9 bases in the middle. The CDR3 is 15 residues long. The CDR3, as DNA: TGCGCCAGCAGCTTGGGGGGCAGAGCTAACTATGGCTACACCTTC. Amino acids: CASSLGGRANYGYTF.

This rearrangement joins TRBV30 to TRBJ2-7, with D possibly being TRBD2 (6 bases). This CDR3 comprises 11 residues. Germline loops: CDR1 GTSNPN, CDR2 SVGIG (reference sequence). V was cut by 7 bases and J by 4 bases, with 11 bases left in between. The CDR3: CASGRWYEQYF. The CDR3 nucleotides are TGTGCCTCTGGGAGGTGGTACGAGCAGTACTTC.

In its sample, this clone was seen a few times. The chain employs TRBV7-2 and TRBJ2-7; 13 nucleotides align to TRBD2. V gave up 3 bases and J gave up 3 bases; unmatched junction bases: 2. Germline-derived CDR1 and CDR2 are SGHTA and FQGNSA. The CDR3 runs 15 residues. The CDR3 spells CASSLGLAGFYEQYF. DNA for the CDR3: TGTGCCAGCAGCTTGGGACTAGCGGGGTTCTACGAGCAGTACTTC.